One and the same sample provided the 10 T cell receptor beta chains below, sequenced in a study of T cell repertoires in cytomegalovirus infection. TCRdb independently ran MiXCR on the reads; one entry per CDR3 protein. The sample carries about 450,000 distinct CDR3 sequences, approximately 30% recorded once. Input material: PBMCs. All receptors derive from a human donor in good health (CMV status not recorded). Some clones in this sample may be carry-over from other donors' samples.

This chain connects TRBV27 to TRBJ2-2; the D gene is possibly TRBD1 (6 bases). The CDR3 sequence is 14 residues long. CDR1 is MNHEY, CDR2 SMNVEV, per germline (reference sequence). The V gene lost 6 bases and the J gene lost 2 bases, with 10 bases spanning the gap. The CDR3 region is CASSWGQNTGELFF. CDR3 bases: TGTGCCAGCAGCTGGGGACAAAACACCGGGGAGCTGTTTTTT.

For this clonotype: A read error may produce the germline difference seen at one junction end. The rearrangement uses TRBV7-2 and TRBJ2-1, with D possibly being TRBD1 (5 bases). Germline values: CDR1 SGHTA, CDR2 FQGNSA. The CDR3 runs to 16 residues. CDR3 sequence (DNA): TGTGCCAGCAGCTTAGTTCCTCGGTGGGGCAGGGATGAGCCGTTCTTC. Protein sequence: CASSLVPRWGRDEPFF.

V is TRBV12-3 or TRBV12-4 and J is TRBJ2-7; perhaps D is TRBD1 or TRBD2 (5 bases each). This CDR3 comprises 16 residues. V gave up 6 bases and J gave up 4 bases, with 22 bases separating them. CDR3 sequence reads: CASSPAGASFSYEQYF. The CDR3 region has the DNA TGTGCCAGCAGCCCTGCCGGGGCTAGCTTCTCTTACGAGCAGTACTTC.

This clonotype has only a few counts. This sequence joins TRBV2 and TRBJ1-1; 8 nucleotides match TRBD1. Per the germline V gene, CDR1 is SNHLY and CDR2 is FYNNEI. The CDR3 is 14 residues long. V gave up 8 bases and J gave up 6 bases; unmatched junction bases: 11. The CDR3 nucleotides read TGTGCCAGCCCGCCGTTCCTACAGGGGGCTGAAGCTTTCTTT. Amino acids: CASPPFLQGAEAFF.

This clonotype turned up a few times. This sequence joins TRBV30 and TRBJ1-5; D may be TRBD1 (6 bases). CDR3 size: 15 residues. Germline CDR1 and CDR2: GTSNPN and SVGIG (reference sequence). V shed 2 bases and J shed 3 bases, with 14 bases lying between them. The CDR3 DNA reads TGTGCCTGGAGTTCGCTAGGACAGTTCAATCAGCCCCAGCATTTT. This gives the protein CAWSSLGQFNQPQHF. Together with reference TRBV30 and TRBJ1-5, the CDR3 gives the full variable domain: SQTIHQWPATLVQPVGSPLSLECTVEGTSNPNLYWYRQAAGRGLQLLFYSVGIGQISSEVPQNLSASRPQDRQFILSSKKLLLSDSGFYLCAWSSLGQFNQPQHFGDGTRLSIL.

This chain joins TRBV5-8 and TRBJ2-3; tentative D call: TRBD2 (7 bases). With 3 bases removed from V and 0 bases from J, the gap between germline ends came to 14 bases. This CDR3 has 16 residues. The germline V gene has CDR1 SGHTS and CDR2 YDEGEE. The CDR3 coding sequence is TGTGCCAGCAGCTGGGTCAGGGGAGGGAGCACAGATACGCAGTATTTT. This gives the protein CASSWVRGGSTDTQYF.

This clonotype was seen a handful of times. The rearrangement joins TRBV4-2 to TRBJ1-2; D unresolved. CDR1 is LGHNA, CDR2 YNFKEQ, per germline. Trimming left V 1 base short and J 4 bases short, with 13 bases between. The CDR3 loop spans 15 amino acids. The CDR3 reads CASSQGAEKGYGYTF. For the CDR3, the DNA is TGTGCCAGCAGCCAAGGGGCAGAGAAGGGCTATGGCTACACCTTC.

Concerning this clonotype: Since a much larger clone is just one base distant, this may be a read error. This chain links TRBV7-6 with TRBJ2-2, with D perhaps matching TRBD1 (5 bases). The length of the CDR3 is 13 residues. Germline V gives CDR1 SGHVS, CDR2 FNYEAQ. The chain's CDR3 is CASNLRGSGELFF. The DNA of the CDR3 is TGTGCCAGCAACTTAAGGGGTTCTGGGGAGCTGTTTTTT. Full variable domain (rest looked up from reference TRBV7-6 and TRBJ2-2): GAGVSQSPRYKVTKRGQDVALRCDPISGHVSLYWYRQALGQGPEFLTYFNYEAQQDKSGLPNDRFSAERPEGSISTLTIQRTEQRDSAMYRCASNLRGSGELFFGEGSRLTVL.

CDR3: CASSVADMGDTQYF. For the CDR3, the DNA is TGTGCCAGCAGCGTAGCGGATATGGGAGATACGCAGTATTTT. This chain uses TRBV9 with TRBJ2-3, with no clear D. Deletions cut 0 bases from V and 5 bases from J, with 10 bases between. The CDR3 loop spans 14 amino acids. CDR1 SGDLS and CDR2 YYNGEE come from the germline V gene.

A word on this clonotype: A read error is likely, as this CDR3 ends without the conserved phenylalanine or tryptophan. The chain recombines TRBV15 with TRBJ1-4; D uncertain. With 0 bases removed from V and 3 bases from J, the gap between germline ends came to 11 bases. The CDR3 sequence is 16 residues long. Germline CDR1 LNHNV, CDR2 YYDKDF (reference sequence). CDR3 coding DNA: TGTGCCACCAGCAGAGAGAAATCCGTCCCTAATGAAAAACTGTTTTTG. Its protein product is CATSREKSVPNEKLFL.